This entry features one TCR beta chain sequence. Primers: 60 Vbeta forward and 13 Jbeta reverse. Assay: immunoSEQ multiplex PCR; the TCRdb copy retains only in-frame clones and omits some. The sample consists of roughly 200,000 clones, approximately 80% of them appearing once. Germline CDR1 MNHEY, CDR2 SMNVEV (reference sequence). The CDR3 covers 18 residues. V lost 2 bases, J lost 0 bases, and 17 bases lay in between. This record comes from a study of cytomegalovirus exposure and HLA in healthy donors. The chain uses TRBV27 and TRBJ1-5; D perhaps matches TRBD1 (5 bases). Sequenced sample: PBMCs. The TCR comes from a woman aged 25 to 39 in good health and CMV-seronegative. The CDR3, as DNA: TGTGCCAGCAGTTTAAGAATAGGGGTAGGGGTTAGCAATCAGCCCCAGCATTTT. Its protein is CASSLRIGVGVSNQPQHF.